This T cell receptor beta chain is drawn from a study of identical twins. cDNA molecules carried unique molecular identifiers, and template switching added a universal primer site. Each CDR3 protein is one row after TCRdb ran MiXCR on the 5' RACE reads. The profile shows around 960,000 distinct CDR3 sequences, 12% of them singletons. This clonotype was observed a handful of times. The CDR3 is 13 residues long. V was shortened by 2 bases and J by 8 bases, with 10 bases between the two germline ends. Germline CDR1 and CDR2: SEHNR and FQNEAQ (reference sequence). This same sample was also taken into another study, of yellow fever vaccine responses in identical twins.

The chain joins TRBV7-9 to TRBJ2-1; D not certain. What was sequenced was PBMCs. The clonotype was recovered from a woman younger than 35 in good health. Written as DNA, the CDR3 is TGTGCCAGCAGCTTACCCAGTTCCCATGAGCAGTTCTTC. Amino acids: CASSLPSSHEQFF.